This record covers a single T cell receptor beta chain. Its antigen is still unknown. These data are taken from a study of shared clonotypes between healthy human individuals. Overall study findings and caveats: Relative to their counterparts shared across all four donors, non-shared clonotypes exhibited diminished generation probabilities. Naive subsets tended to show greater estimated richness than memory subsets.

Assay: immunoSEQ multiplex PCR; the TCRdb copy retains only in-frame clones and omits some. The sample shows roughly 890,000 clones, 80% to 95% of them seen only once. Naivety among CD8 cells was defined by CD45RO negativity and positive CCR7 selection, thereby excluding terminally differentiated effector memory CD45RA+ cells. In germline, CDR1 is SGHNT, CDR2 YYREEE (reference sequence). Between the trimmed V and J ends, which lost 0 bases and 2 bases, there was a span of 8 bases. This CDR3 region has 14 residues. The receptor was derived from a young man in good health. Sequenced: naive CD8+ T cells sorted from blood. V gene TRBV5-4 combines with J gene TRBJ1-2; D is ambiguous. In nucleotides, the CDR3 is TGTGCCAGCAGCTTGGACGGAATCAACTATGGCTACACCTTC. Protein: CASSLDGINYGYTF.